The rows below give T cell receptor beta chains drawn from one sample of a study of chemoradiotherapy in HPV16-positive cancers. Using immunoSEQ multiplex PCR, the repertoire was profiled, and TCRdb retains in-frame clones only, with some absent. The sample lists around 33,000 clones; around 86% were seen once. The sequencing here drew on blood, taken from a patient who underwent chemoradiotherapy. These TCRs come from a human donor with HPV-associated anogenital cancer. Each CDR3 is given with its conserved first and last residue. Each record gives: clone size, D gene, J gene, V gene, CDR3 protein, CDR3 DNA. The D gene is left open where the match is weak. Where a row states a size, it is once, few, many or the class of an expanded clone; other rows omit it.

.	.	TRBJ2-5	TRBV2	CASRVDGQETQYF	TGTGCCAGCAGAGTCGACGGACAAGAGACCCAGTACTTC
.	.	TRBJ2-5	TRBV5-1	CASSLYFGSDKETQYF	TGCGCCAGCAGCTTGTATTTTGGGTCCGATAAAGAGACCCAGTACTTC
.	TRBD1	TRBJ1-2	TRBV5-4	CASSWGQSNYGYTF	TGTGCCAGCAGCTGGGGACAGTCGAACTATGGCTACACCTTC
.	.	TRBJ1-1	TRBV5-1	CASSLGFGVGETEAFF	TGCGCCAGCAGCTTGGGATTCGGGGTGGGAGAAACTGAAGCTTTCTTT
.	.	TRBJ1-5	TRBV5-5	CASSGDDGQPQHF	TGTGCCAGCAGCGGGGATGACGGTCAGCCCCAGCATTTT
.	.	TRBJ2-7	TRBV4-1	CASSHQAAVYEQYF	TGCGCCAGCAGCCACCAAGCGGCCGTCTACGAGCAGTACTTC
.	.	TRBJ1-1	TRBV25-1	CASSLVGGNTEAFF	TGTGCCAGCAGTTTGGTAGGGGGGAACACTGAAGCTTTCTTT
.	.	TRBJ2-6	TRBV27	CASKPGAGVNVLTF	TGTGCCAGCAAACCGGGGGCAGGCGTCAACGTCCTGACTTTC
.	.	TRBJ1-6	TRBV6-5	CASSYLNSPLHF	TGTGCCAGCAGTTACCTTAATTCACCCCTCCACTTT
.	.	TRBJ2-3	TRBV7-6	CASSLLPADTQYF	TGTGCCAGCAGCTTACTTCCGGCAGATACGCAGTATTTT
.	.	TRBJ1-5	TRBV11-2	CASSRDGLNQPQHF	TGTGCCAGCAGCCGGGACGGTCTCAATCAGCCCCAGCATTTT
once	.	TRBJ2-3	TRBV10-3	CAISEGTDLVDTDTQYF	TGTGCCATCAGTGAGGGGACCGACCTTGTAGACACAGATACGCAGTATTTT
.	.	TRBJ2-5	TRBV5-1	CASWGGMRLETQYF	TGCGCCAGCTGGGGCGGGATGAGGTTGGAGACCCAGTACTTC
.	.	TRBJ1-1	TRBV6-1	CASRPGPENTEAFF	TGTGCCAGCAGGCCGGGTCCAGAGAACACTGAAGCTTTCTTT
.	.	TRBJ2-2	TRBV5-6	CASSFYLTGDTGELFF	TGTGCCAGCAGCTTCTACTTGACGGGCGACACCGGGGAGCTGTTTTTT
.	.	TRBJ1-2	TRBV19	CASSPRQEANYGYTF	TGTGCCAGTAGTCCCCGACAGGAAGCTAACTATGGCTACACCTTC
.	TRBD1	TRBJ2-1	TRBV19	CASSILGQGAGDEQFF	TGTGCCAGTAGTATCCTTGGGCAGGGGGCGGGCGATGAGCAGTTCTTC
.	.	TRBJ2-3	TRBV18	CASSSPGGDTQYF	TGTGCCAGCTCATCCCCCGGGGGTGATACGCAGTATTTT
.	TRBD1	TRBJ2-2	TRBV4-3	CASSPPLTGGADTGELFF	TGCGCCAGCAGCCCTCCCCTGACAGGGGGCGCGGACACCGGGGAGCTGTTTTTT
.	TRBD1	TRBJ2-3	TRBV19	CATTLQGSTDTQYF	TGTGCCACTACCTTACAGGGGAGCACAGATACGCAGTATTTT
.	TRBD1	TRBJ1-2	TRBV4-3	CASSHDRGSRGGYTF	TGCGCCAGCAGCCACGACAGGGGGAGTCGGGGCGGCTACACCTTC
.	TRBD2	TRBJ2-7	TRBV4-3	CASSQERGLAYEQYF	TGCGCCAGCAGCCAGGAGCGGGGACTGGCCTACGAGCAGTACTTC
.	.	TRBJ1-4	TRBV19	CASSYGRGRNEKLFF	TGTGCCAGTAGTTACGGACGAGGGCGGAATGAAAAACTGTTTTTT
.	.	TRBJ2-7	TRBV11-3	CASSSGFSYEQYF	TGTGCCAGCAGCTCAGGGTTTAGCTACGAGCAGTACTTC
few	.	TRBJ1-1	TRBV6-1	CASTEGWTEAFF	TGTGCCAGCACCGAGGGTTGGACTGAAGCTTTCTTT
once	TRBD2	TRBJ2-3	TRBV7-8	CASSLGLAGARLTDTQYF	TGTGCCAGCAGCTTAGGCCTAGCGGGGGCAAGACTCACAGATACGCAGTATTTT
.	.	TRBJ1-1	TRBV6-5	CASSYIMNTEAFF	TGTGCCAGCAGTTACATCATGAACACTGAAGCTTTCTTT
.	.	TRBJ1-2	TRBV7-9	CASSNGLGAFNYGYTF	TGTGCCAGCAGCAATGGGTTGGGGGCCTTTAACTATGGCTACACCTTC
once	.	TRBJ1-4	TRBV5-6	CASSSGPDRGTNEKLFF	TGTGCCAGCAGCTCAGGGCCCGACAGAGGAACTAATGAAAAACTGTTTTTT
.	.	TRBJ2-7	TRBV7-7	CASSSTRVGEQYF	TGTGCTAGCAGCTCCACCAGGGTCGGGGAGCAGTACTTC
.	.	TRBJ1-2	TRBV19	CASWAQANYGYTF	TGTGCCAGCTGGGCCCAGGCTAACTATGGCTACACCTTC
.	TRBD1	TRBJ1-2	TRBV27	CASSGTGYRGYTF	TGTGCCAGCAGTGGGACAGGGTATCGGGGCTACACCTTC
.	.	TRBJ1-5	TRBV28	CASSLGNNQPQHF	TGTGCCAGCAGTTTAGGGAACAATCAGCCCCAGCATTTT
.	.	TRBJ2-6	TRBV5-1	CASRTLPLSGANVLTF	TGCGCCAGCAGGACTTTACCTCTCTCTGGGGCCAACGTCCTGACTTTC
.	.	TRBJ1-4	TRBV7-9	CASSLDRVQRGATNEKLFF	TGTGCCAGCAGCTTAGACAGGGTACAGAGGGGGGCAACTAATGAAAAACTGTTTTTT
.	.	TRBJ1-5	TRBV7-8	CASSPPGLNQPQHF	TGTGCCAGCAGCCCCCCGGGGTTGAATCAGCCCCAGCATTTT
.	.	TRBJ1-1	TRBV11-3	CASSLEGGTEAFF	TGTGCCAGCAGCTTAGAGGGGGGCACTGAAGCTTTCTTT
.	.	TRBJ1-1	TRBV18	CASSPNWGHENEAFF	TGTGCCAGCTCACCAAATTGGGGTCATGAGAATGAAGCTTTCTTT
few	TRBD1	TRBJ2-7	TRBV19	CASSTKGQAAYEQYF	TGTGCCAGTAGTACCAAGGGACAGGCCGCCTACGAGCAGTACTTC
.	.	TRBJ1-4	TRBV28	CASSLIATNEKLFF	TGTGCCAGCAGTTTAATCGCAACTAATGAAAAACTGTTTTTT
.	TRBD2	TRBJ2-3	TRBV5-1	CASSLVAGGNTDTQYF	TGCGCCAGCAGCTTGGTCGCGGGGGGTAACACAGATACGCAGTATTTT
.	TRBD1	TRBJ2-4	TRBV11-2	CASSFRDRVGGLAKNIQYF	TGTGCCAGCAGCTTTAGGGACAGGGTAGGGGGACTAGCCAAAAACATTCAGTACTTC
.	.	TRBJ1-1	TRBV5-8	CASSPAELSEAFF	TGTGCCAGCAGCCCCGCGGAGCTATCTGAAGCTTTCTTT
few	.	TRBJ1-1	TRBV7-8	CASSSAWKGPTEAFF	TGTGCCAGCAGCTCAGCGTGGAAGGGTCCCACTGAAGCTTTCTTT
few	.	TRBJ1-6	TRBV7-8	CASSLYGDSPLHF	TGTGCCAGCAGCTTATACGGGGATTCACCCCTCCACTTT
.	TRBD1	TRBJ2-7	TRBV9	CASSVDTTGGFYEQYF	TGTGCCAGCAGCGTAGATACGACAGGGGGCTTCTACGAGCAGTACTTC
.	.	TRBJ1-5	TRBV7-2	CASSSARSQPQHF	TGTGCCAGCAGCTCCGCCCGGAGTCAGCCCCAGCATTTT
.	.	TRBJ2-6	TRBV6-1	CASSGRRRAPGSGANVLTF	TGTGCCAGCAGTGGTAGGCGGAGGGCCCCGGGCTCCGGGGCCAACGTCCTGACTTTC